The next 3 T cell receptor beta chains were all read from a single sample in a study of blood T cell repertoires in COVID-19 (dated by TCRdb to about 2020). Library construction relied on the immunoSEQ multiplex PCR assay. Imported from immuneACCESS, the table was reduced by TCRdb to in-frame sequences with V and J called. These copies leave out some clones; in studies compared against another copy, an unresolved V gene accounts for under half, and the cause of the remainder is not known. This sample holds approximately 130,000 clones; 55% to 75% were observed only once. The ten largest clones capture roughly 2% of the sample. The sequenced material came from peripheral blood. The receptors were gathered from a woman aged 70-85 years with acute or convalescent COVID-19.

The chain links TRBV6-5 to TRBJ1-1; D possibly corresponds to TRBD1 (6 bases). Trimming took 5 bases from V and 2 from J, leaving 15 bases between them. Germline loops: CDR1 MNHEY, CDR2 SVGAGI. The CDR3 totals 15 residues. CDR3 DNA sequence: TGTGCCAGCAGTACACTTACAGGGCCAAACACTGAAGCTTTCTTT. It yields the protein CASSTLTGPNTEAFF.

This clone was seen just once. The chain is built from TRBV2 and TRBJ2-7; the D gene is possibly TRBD1 (7 bases). V was shortened by 2 bases and J by 0 bases, with 8 bases between the two germline ends. Per the germline V gene, CDR1 is SNHLY and CDR2 is FYNNEI. CDR3 length equals 14 residues. CDR3 loop: CASSEQGGSYEQYF. Written as DNA, the CDR3 is TGTGCCAGCAGTGAACAGGGGGGCTCCTACGAGCAGTACTTC. The variable domain in full, completed from reference TRBV2 and TRBJ2-7, reads EPEVTQTPSHQVTQMGQEVILRCVPISNHLYFYWYRQILGQKVEFLVSFYNNEISEKSEIFDDQFSVERPDGSNFTLKIRSTKLEDSAMYFCASSEQGGSYEQYFGPGTRLTVT.

The V call is TRBV24-1, the J call TRBJ2-3; unclear D gene. Germline V gene sequence: CDR1 KGHDR, CDR2 SFDVKD. Deletions cut 8 bases from V and 14 bases from J, with 16 bases between. The CDR3 spans 11 residues. The CDR3 nucleotides are TGTGCCACCACCCCGTTTAATACGGGGTATTTT. Its translation: CATTPFNTGYF.